The 22 T cell receptor beta chains below all came from one sample that was sequenced in a study of shared clonotypes between healthy human individuals. Some clones are missing from TCRdb's copy, which holds only in-frame ones; the method was immunoSEQ multiplex PCR. The table includes about a million clones, approximately 80% detected once. The sample comprised memory CD4+ T cells from PBMCs. Subset: CD45RA-negative fraction. The receptors stem from a man younger than 30 in good health. Some clones in this sample may be carry-over from other donors' samples.

The CDR3: CASSPGTGRRGYTF. As DNA, the CDR3 is TGTGCCAGCAGTCCAGGGACAGGGAGAAGGGGCTACACCTTC. The V call is TRBV27, the J call TRBJ1-2, with 9 bases lining up with TRBD1. This CDR3 comprises 14 residues. After removal of 5 bases from V and 8 bases from J, the junction contained 9 bases not matched to a gene. Germline V gene sequence: CDR1 MNHEY, CDR2 SMNVEV (reference sequence).

The chain has TRBV10-3 and TRBJ1-3; D is ambiguous. Per the germline V gene, CDR1 is ENHRY and CDR2 is SYGVKD. The ends were cut back, 3 bases at V and 7 bases at J, with 13 bases in the middle. This CDR3 region has 14 residues. This CDR3 reads CAISDPTGGNTIYF. CDR3 sequence (DNA): TGTGCCATCAGTGATCCCACGGGCGGGAACACCATATATTTT.

This rearrangement joins TRBV4-2 to TRBJ2-2, with 13 bases identical to TRBD2. Germline CDR1 LGHNA, CDR2 YNFKEQ. The CDR3 sequence is 18 residues long. Trimming took 4 bases from V and 6 from J; bases not matched to a gene: 11. DNA for the CDR3: TGTGCCAGCAGCCCTCTTGGACTAGCGGGAGTCGGGTCCGGGGAGCTGTTTTTT. It translates to CASSPLGLAGVGSGELFF.

The chain has TRBV7-3 and TRBJ2-1; D is possibly TRBD2 (5 bases). The CDR3 totals 15 residues. The V end lost 5 bases, the J end lost 2 bases, and 13 bases lay between the germline ends. CDR1 is SGHTA, CDR2 FQGTGA, per germline. CDR3 bases: TGTGCCAGCAGCCGAGGAGGTGGGCCCTACAATGAGCAGTTCTTC. This translates into CASSRGGGPYNEQFF.

In its sample, this clone was seen once. The genes are TRBV18 and TRBJ2-5; 8 nucleotides match TRBD2. The CDR3 sequence is 17 residues long. The V gene's germline CDR1 is KGHSH and CDR2 LQKENI. Trimming took 4 bases from V and 3 from J; bases not matched to a gene: 13. The CDR3 protein is CASSLFQTSGVKETQYF. The CDR3 region has the DNA TGTGCCAGCTCACTCTTCCAAACTAGCGGAGTCAAAGAGACCCAGTACTTC.

This chain links TRBV30 with TRBJ2-6; 10 nucleotides line up with TRBD1. This CDR3 contains 16 residues. The germline CDR1 and CDR2 sequences are GTSNPN and SVGIG (reference sequence). The ends lost 8 bases at V and 0 bases at J; junction bases unmatched: 7. CDR3 in amino acids: CAGGQGTNSGANVLTF. As DNA, the CDR3 is TGTGCCGGGGGACAGGGGACAAACTCTGGGGCCAACGTCCTGACTTTC.

This clone was counted a few times. The CDR3 sequence: CASSPPNTGTGSNEQFF. CDR3 coding DNA: TGTGCCAGCTCACCGCCCAACACCGGGACAGGGTCCAATGAGCAGTTCTTC. The V call is TRBV18, the J call TRBJ2-1; TRBD1 matches 9 bases. The CDR3 runs to 17 residues. Germline values: CDR1 KGHSH, CDR2 LQKENI. J gave up 6 bases and V 3 bases, and 12 bases lay outside the gene matches. Looking up the rest from reference TRBV18 and TRBJ2-1 gives the full variable domain: NAGVMQNPRHLVRRRGQEARLRCSPMKGHSHVYWYRQLPEEGLKFMVYLQKENIIDESGMPKERFSAEFPKEGPSILRIQQVVRGDSAAYFCASSPPNTGTGSNEQFFGPGTRLTVL.

This clone was seen a few times. Here the CDR3 reads CASSFMGGTSSFYEQYF. The CDR3 region has the DNA TGTGCCAGCAGTTTTATGGGGGGGACTAGCAGCTTCTACGAGCAGTACTTC. This rearrangement joins TRBV28 to TRBJ2-7, with 9 nucleotides matching TRBD2. With V trimmed by 3 bases and J by 3 bases, 12 bases remained unmatched. The CDR3 consists of 17 residues. CDR1 is MDHEN and CDR2 is SYDVKM in the germline V gene.

V usage is TRBV19 and J usage is TRBJ1-1; the D gene is possibly TRBD1 (5 bases). CDR1 LNHDA and CDR2 SQIVND come from the germline V gene (reference sequence). Between the trimmed V and J ends, which lost 4 bases and 2 bases, there was a span of 8 bases. The CDR3 runs 13 residues. CDR3 sequence (DNA): TGTGCCAGTAGTACAGGGACCAACACTGAAGCTTTCTTT. Translation: CASSTGTNTEAFF. Drawing the rest from reference TRBV19 and TRBJ1-1, the complete variable domain is DGGITQSPKYLFRKEGQNVTLSCEQNLNHDAMYWYRQDPGQGLRLIYYSQIVNDFQKGDIAEGYSVSREKKESFPLTVTSAQKNPTAFYLCASSTGTNTEAFFGQGTRLTVV.

In DNA form, the CDR3 reads TGTGCCAGCAGCTTACTTAACCTGAACACTGAAGCTTTCTTT. It specifies CASSLLNLNTEAFF. This chain uses TRBV7-2 with TRBJ1-1; no clear D gene. This CDR3 is 14 amino acids long. The germline V gene encodes CDR1 SGHTA and CDR2 FQGNSA. The V gene lost 2 bases and the J gene lost 0 bases, with 7 bases spanning the gap. Complete variable domain (other parts from reference TRBV7-2 and TRBJ1-1): GAGVSQSPSNKVTEKGKDVELRCDPISGHTALYWYRQSLGQGLEFLIYFQGNSAPDKSGLPSDRFSAERTGGSVSTLTIQRTQQEDSAVYLCASSLLNLNTEAFFGQGTRLTVV.

This rearrangement joins TRBV5-1 to TRBJ2-5, with 7 positions matching TRBD1. The germline gives CDR1 SGHRS, CDR2 YFSETQ. The CDR3 spans 16 residues. V lost 2 bases and J lost 5; bases outside the gene matches: 12. This CDR3 reads CASSFLEPGGDETQYF. CDR3 DNA sequence: TGCGCCAGCAGCTTTTTGGAACCAGGGGGTGATGAGACCCAGTACTTC.

V gene TRBV5-6 combines with J gene TRBJ1-2; D uncertain. The germline gives CDR1 SGHDT, CDR2 YYEEEE. The germline V and J ends were trimmed by 0 bases and 2 bases, with 11 bases remaining between them. This CDR3 has 15 amino acids. The CDR3: CASSLVAGPNYGYTF. DNA for the CDR3: TGTGCCAGCAGCTTGGTGGCTGGGCCCAACTATGGCTACACCTTC.

This clone was counted between two and nine times. The chain uses TRBV5-1 and TRBJ2-7, with a weak D call TRBD1 (6 bases). Trimming stripped 5 bases from V and 6 bases from J, with 21 bases between. This CDR3 is built from 15 residues. Germline values: CDR1 SGHRS, CDR2 YFSETQ. CDR3 residues: CASSWGQTSLGEQYF. CDR3 DNA: TGCGCCAGCAGTTGGGGGCAGACCAGTTTAGGCGAGCAGTACTTC.

This rearrangement joins TRBV29-1 to TRBJ1-3; tentatively, D is TRBD1 (6 bases). This CDR3 has 14 residues. Germline assignment: CDR1 SQVTM and CDR2 ANQGSEA. Trimming pared 7 bases from V and 9 bases from J, leaving 22 bases between. For the CDR3, the DNA is TGCAGCGCGGTACCGGGGGGGGCAGGAGGCACCATATATTTT. It translates to CSAVPGGAGGTIYF.

The rearrangement joins TRBV18 to TRBJ1-3; no firm D call. Germline V gene data show CDR1 as KGHSH and CDR2 as LQKENI. This CDR3 contains 15 residues. With 3 bases removed from V and 4 bases from J, the gap between germline ends came to 13 bases. CDR3 sequence: CASSPAEQMGNTIYF. DNA of the CDR3: TGTGCCAGCTCACCCGCCGAGCAAATGGGAAACACCATATATTTT.

The chain is built from TRBV5-6 and TRBJ1-2; 7 bases line up with TRBD1. This CDR3 is 13 amino acids long. In germline, CDR1 is SGHDT, CDR2 YYEEEE. V lost 5 bases and J lost 4; bases outside the gene matches: 5. The CDR3 nucleotides are TGTGCCAGCAGGATACAGGGGCTCTATGGCTACACCTTC. It translates to CASRIQGLYGYTF.

The chain has TRBV10-3 and TRBJ2-3, with TRBD2 matching 13 bases. The CDR3 totals 15 residues. CDR1 is ENHRY and CDR2 is SYGVKD in the germline V gene. The V and J ends lost 6 bases and 4 bases, in that order; junction bases with no gene match: 4. CDR3 nucleotides: TGTGCCATCAGGCCGGGACTAGCGGGACCAGATACGCAGTATTTT. Its protein product is CAIRPGLAGPDTQYF.

V and J are TRBV6-5 and TRBJ1-3; D unclear. This CDR3 region has 15 residues. Between the trimmed V and J ends, which lost 5 bases and 0 bases, there was a span of 11 bases. Germline V gene lookup returns CDR1 MNHEY and CDR2 SVGAGI. As DNA, the CDR3 is TGTGCCAGCAGTCGATACGGGTCCTCTGGAAACACCATATATTTT. Translating it yields CASSRYGSSGNTIYF.

The V gene is TRBV5-1, the J gene TRBJ2-2; 14 bases agree with TRBD2. Germline V gives CDR1 SGHRS, CDR2 YFSETQ. CDR3 length: 19 amino acids. V shed 4 bases and J 7 bases; nucleotides not matched to a gene: 15. CDR3 loop: CASSLTPRTSGRPGGELFF. The CDR3 DNA reads as TGCGCCAGCAGCCTGACCCCCCGGACTAGCGGGAGGCCCGGCGGGGAGCTGTTTTTT.

The chain links TRBV7-9 to TRBJ2-1; 10 bases are shared with TRBD2. The germline CDR1 and CDR2 sequences are SEHNR and FQNEAQ (reference sequence). The CDR3 extends over 13 amino acids. The junction had 7 bases not matched to a gene; V was cut back by 10 bases and J by 7 bases. This CDR3 reads CATGVAGGNEQFF. Written as DNA, the CDR3 is TGTGCCACCGGGGTAGCGGGAGGTAATGAGCAGTTCTTC.

V usage is TRBV28 and J usage is TRBJ1-1, with a weak D call TRBD1 (6 bases). The CDR3 loop spans 15 amino acids. The V gene lost 7 bases and the J gene lost 1 base, with 16 bases spanning the gap. CDR1 is MDHEN, CDR2 SYDVKM, per germline. The CDR3 here is CASKVGGARNTEAFF. The CDR3, as DNA: TGTGCCAGCAAAGTAGGGGGGGCGCGGAACACTGAAGCTTTCTTT.

Concerning this clone itself: Other DNA sequences within the sample encode an identical CDR3. The chain combines TRBV18 with TRBJ1-2; a weak D match, TRBD1 (6 bases). The CDR3 covers 14 residues. Trimming took off 0 bases at V and 3 bases at J, with 8 bases between the two ends. Looked up from germline, CDR1 is KGHSH and CDR2 is LQKENI. The CDR3 bases are TGTGCCAGCTCACCACCTACAGGGTACTATGGCTACACCTTC. Protein sequence: CASSPPTGYYGYTF.